This T cell receptor (beta chain) was identified in a study of T cell responses to AZD1222 COVID-19 vaccine (dated by TCRdb to 2020 to 2022). Turning to the overall study: AZD1222 recipients with second doses at about 4 weeks or about 12 weeks were pooled, because spike-specific TCR depth and breadth did not differ between schedules. TCR sequencing covered some 250 trial participants: 200 to 220 given two doses of AZD1222 and approximately 26 given two doses of MenACWY control vaccine. Enrollment into the trials was organized by age into subgroups of 18-55, 56-69 and 70-plus years, and those subgroups contained approximately 160, 26 and 62 TCR-sequenced participants, respectively.

Results the study describes overall, beyond this receptor: Because no samples from the day 14 peak response were available, repertoires could be characterized only after the peak T cell response. Epitopes outside the regions mutated in the B.1.351 and B.1.1.7 variants were reportedly recognized by nearly half of the unique spike-specific TCRs. Vaccine-associated CD4 TCRs spanned the whole spike protein, with dominant responses in regions 160-218 and 743-854. Spike-specific TCR breadth and depth rose significantly after two AZD1222 doses compared with day 0 and with MenACWY recipients. Conclusions about previously exposed vaccinees were limited because only five to seven AZD1222 recipients were SARS-CoV-2 seropositive at baseline. In the small 56-69-year group, the increase in depth fell short of significance, most likely because of low power. Participants were mostly white British and included more females than males, and it was suggested by the authors that clonal diversity may have been underestimated.

Taken with the paper, the label for time point translates to: baseline before first vaccination. Vaccinee samples came from UK trials COV001 and COV002, including a single-blind randomized controlled phase 2/3 trial of AZD1222 (ChAdOx1 nCoV-19) in healthy adults. For TCRbeta chain sequencing, PBMC samples from trial participants were taken at day 0 and at day 28 after the second dose. As regards this clone: Its antigen is not yet known. No per-base quality is available; no much larger clone lies one base away.

V and J are truncated by 3 bases and 3 bases respectively, leaving an intervening sequence of 9 bases. CDR1 and CDR2 were assigned from the germline V gene as MNHEY and SVGAGI. The CDR3 runs 13 residues from the cysteine to the phenylalanine. CDR3 DNA is the only sequence kept; it has 39 bases, read in frame from the first base. The CDR3 regions of human TCRbeta chains were analyzed by immunosequencing. The original methods were these. Repertoire TCRs were checked for matches against a reference library of SARS-CoV-2-specific TCRs that had been generated using the MIRA antigen-specificity platform. Breadth was defined as the fraction of unique TCRs that were SARS-CoV-2-associated. Depth was defined as the fraction of total T cells that were SARS-CoV-2-associated. Using the MIRA data, every spike-specific TCR was mapped to the spike region that the TCR reacted to and assigned to either a CD4 or a CD8 class. Log10-transformed breadth and depth values were compared by one-way ANOVA with Sidak's multiple comparisons tests. Drawn from immuneACCESS, this table holds only the in-frame rearrangements with V and J called that TCRdb kept. Clones are partly lost; checked studies trace under half to an unresolved V gene and leave the rest unexplained. V, J and clone size were drawn from that table, and D and trimming were deduced from the DNA. The sample yields approximately 120,000 clones; less than 90% were counted once. The ten most abundant clones make up 4.4% of the sample.

The chain employs TRBV6-5 and TRBJ2-7, with the D gene not confidently named. The starting material was peripheral blood, obtained on day 0 of AZD1222 vaccination. This receptor was taken from an adult in good health. The CDR3 reads CASSYGRNYEQYF. The DNA sequence reads TGTGCCAGCAGTTATGGACGTAACTACGAGCAGTACTTC.